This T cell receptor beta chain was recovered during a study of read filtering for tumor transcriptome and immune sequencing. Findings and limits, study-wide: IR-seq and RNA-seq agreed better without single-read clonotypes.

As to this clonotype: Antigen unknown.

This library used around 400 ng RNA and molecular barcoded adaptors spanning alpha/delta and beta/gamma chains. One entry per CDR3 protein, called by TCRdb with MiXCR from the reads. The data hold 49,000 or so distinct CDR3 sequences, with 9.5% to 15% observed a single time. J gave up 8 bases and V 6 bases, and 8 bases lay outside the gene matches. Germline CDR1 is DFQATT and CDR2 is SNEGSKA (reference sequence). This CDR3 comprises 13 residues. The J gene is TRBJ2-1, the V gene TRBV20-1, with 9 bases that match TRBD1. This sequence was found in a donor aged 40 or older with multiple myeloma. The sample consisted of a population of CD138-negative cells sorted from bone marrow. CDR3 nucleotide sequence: TGCAGTGCAAGGGACAGGGTAAGGGATGAGCAGTTCTTC. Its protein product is CSARDRVRDEQFF.